Sequencing of this T cell receptor (beta chain) was carried out in a study of regulatory T cells in long-lasting Graves disease. Of note for this clonotype: Its target is unknown. Being one base from a much bigger clone, this may be a read error.

The study, taken as a whole, reports: Patients whose Graves' disease persisted exhibited lower TCR diversity than those newly diagnosed. The small sample size may have reduced accuracy.

Stated time point: persistent/refractory GD, antithyroid drugs over 5 years with positive TRAb. TCR sequences were obtained from RNA taken from PBMCs. A volume of about 9.9 milliliters of peripheral blood was collected in EDTA tubes. Per germline, CDR1 MNHEY and CDR2 SVGEGT. The CDR3 loop spans 13 amino acids. Library construction for TCR beta used iRepertoire HTBI primers and Arm-PCR of CDR3 regions. TCRdb re-analysed the multiplex PCR reads in MiXCR, keeping a single row per CDR3 protein. The sample contains 700,000 or so distinct CDR3 sequences, 25% to 35% of which appear only once. This rearrangement joins TRBV6-2 or TRBV6-3 to TRBJ1-2; 8 bases agree with TRBD1. The sample in question was peripheral blood mononuclear cells (PBMCs), obtained when the disease was refractory, from a patient treated with antithyroid drugs. The TCR was taken from a female donor with Graves disease. For the CDR3, the DNA is TGTGCCAGCAAGAGGGACAGGTCCTATGGCTACGCCTTC. This codes for CASKRDRSYGYAF.